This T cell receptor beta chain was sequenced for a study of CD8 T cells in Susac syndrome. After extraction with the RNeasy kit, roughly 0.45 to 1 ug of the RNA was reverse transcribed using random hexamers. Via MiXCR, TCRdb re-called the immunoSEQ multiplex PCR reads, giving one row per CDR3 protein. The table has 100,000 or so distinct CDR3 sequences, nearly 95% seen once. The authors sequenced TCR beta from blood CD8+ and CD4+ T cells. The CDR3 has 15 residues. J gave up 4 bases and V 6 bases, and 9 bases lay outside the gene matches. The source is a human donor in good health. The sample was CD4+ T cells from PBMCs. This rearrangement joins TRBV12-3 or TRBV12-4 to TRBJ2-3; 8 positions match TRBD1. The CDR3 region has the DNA TGTGCCAGCAGATCCTCCGGACAGGGACCAGATACGCAGTATTTT. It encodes CASRSSGQGPDTQYF.